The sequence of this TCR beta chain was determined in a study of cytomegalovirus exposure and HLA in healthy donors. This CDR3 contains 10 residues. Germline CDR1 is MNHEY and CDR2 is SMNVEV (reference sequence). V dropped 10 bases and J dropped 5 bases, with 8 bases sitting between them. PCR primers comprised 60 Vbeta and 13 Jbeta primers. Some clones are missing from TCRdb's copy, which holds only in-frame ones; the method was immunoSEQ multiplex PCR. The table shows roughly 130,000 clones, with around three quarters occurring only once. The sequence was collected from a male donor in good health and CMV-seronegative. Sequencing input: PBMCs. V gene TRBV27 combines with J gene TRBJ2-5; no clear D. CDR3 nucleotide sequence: TGTGCCATCTTTACTGAGACCCAGTACTTC. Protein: CAIFTETQYF.